This T cell receptor beta chain was captured by sequencing in a study of CD8 T cells in ankylosing spondylitis. The CDR3 consists of 13 residues. Germline CDR1 reads SNHLY; CDR2 reads FYNNEI. Unmatched junction bases numbered 5, after V lost 7 bases and J lost 2 bases. One entry per CDR3 protein, called by TCRdb with MiXCR from the 5' RACE reads. The table lists about 540,000 distinct CDR3 sequences, roughly an eighth of them singletons. Whole-study findings and limits: Reports say disease-linked clones showed up significantly more in matched ankylosing spondylitis synovial fluid. Seemingly characteristic of ankylosing spondylitis blood was a TCR beta motif consisting of eight highly homologous variants. Peripheral blood held disease-linked clones only at relatively low frequency, and these were CD8+.

Note on this clonotype: Its antigen is undetermined.

Sequencing was performed on blood, either unsorted or a sorted T cell fraction (not recorded which). This TCR came from a male donor with ankylosing spondylitis. The genes are TRBV2 and TRBJ2-7; the match to TRBD1 covers 7 bases. CDR3 loop: CASNRDRAYEQYF. The CDR3 region has the DNA TGTGCCAGCAACCGGGACAGAGCCTACGAGCAGTACTTC.